The rows below give T cell receptor beta chains drawn from one sample of a study of graft-versus-host responses after intestinal transplantation. What these receptors recognize is not known. This table comes from immunoSEQ multiplex PCR, and its TCRdb copy is limited to in-frame clones, with some not included. The table lists about 70,000 clones, approximately 93% of them singletons. The source material was unstimulated CD8+ T cells sorted from spleen or lymph node cells, sampled before intestinal transplant. All receptors derive from a human donor who received an intestinal transplant. CDR3s include the opening cysteine and the closing phenylalanine or tryptophan. D genes are given only for firm matches. Only part of the rows carry a size: once, few, many, or a class if the clone is expanded.

d_call j_call clone_size v_call cdr3_nt cdr3_aa
TRBD1 TRBJ2-1 . TRBV6-5 TGTGCCAGCAGTTTTCCACCAGGGGGCCCCTACAATGAGCAGTTCTTC CASSFPPGGPYNEQFF
. TRBJ2-7 . TRBV27 TGTGCCAGCAGTTTCGGAGGGGTTAGCTCCTACGAGCAGTACTTC CASSFGGVSSYEQYF
TRBD1 TRBJ2-2 . TRBV13 TGTGCCAGCAGTCCTGAGCCCGGGACAGGGTATCCCGGGGAGCTGTTTTTT CASSPEPGTGYPGELFF
. TRBJ2-3 . TRBV28 TGTGCCAGCAGTTTGGGTCGGCGGAGCACAGATACGCAGTATTTT CASSLGRRSTDTQYF
TRBD2 TRBJ2-1 . TRBV29-1 TGCAGCGTTGGAGCGGGGAGCTCCTACAATGAGCAGTTCTTC CSVGAGSSYNEQFF
TRBD2 TRBJ2-1 . TRBV27 TGTGCCAGCAGTCCACTAGCGGGAGGGCCCCCCGAGCAGTTCTTC CASSPLAGGPPEQFF
. TRBJ2-7 . TRBV4-1 TGCGCCAGCAGCCCCCCCCCGGGACAATCGGACTACGAGCAGTACTTC CASSPPPGQSDYEQYF
. TRBJ1-4 . TRBV27 TGTGCCAGCAGTCAGGGCTTGGGAGAAAAACTGTTTTTT CASSQGLGEKLFF
. TRBJ2-1 . TRBV15 TGTGCCACCATGCAGGGCACCTACAATGAGCAGTTCTTC CATMQGTYNEQFF
TRBD2 TRBJ2-3 . TRBV27 TGTGCCAGCAGCTCGAGCGGGACTAGCACAGATACGCAGTATTTT CASSSSGTSTDTQYF
TRBD2 TRBJ2-5 . TRBV29-1 TGCAGCACCCTCGGGGCTAGCGGGAGGATGGCCCAGTACTTC CSTLGASGRMAQYF
. TRBJ2-4 . TRBV30 TGTGCCTGGAGTTGGGGGGTTGGCGGGAACATTCAGTACTTC CAWSWGVGGNIQYF
. TRBJ1-3 few TRBV7-9 TGTGCCAGCAGCTTAGCAGCGGGTCCAGCGAACACCATATATTTT CASSLAAGPANTIYF
TRBD1 TRBJ2-7 . TRBV27 TGTGCCAGCAGTTCCGGGACAGGGCAAACCTACGAGCAGTACTTC CASSSGTGQTYEQYF
. TRBJ2-1 . TRBV5-4 TGTGCCAGCAGCCCGACTAGGCTTGTCCATGAGCAGTTCTTC CASSPTRLVHEQFF
TRBD1 TRBJ1-5 . TRBV27 TGTGCCAGCAGTTCGGACAGGTTGAATCAGCCCCAGCATTTT CASSSDRLNQPQHF
TRBD1 TRBJ2-3 . TRBV7-9 TGTGCCAGCAGCCCGACAGGGCAGGATACGCAGTATTTT CASSPTGQDTQYF
TRBD2 TRBJ2-3 . TRBV7-9 TGTGCCAGCGTGGGACTATACACAGATACGCAGTATTTT CASVGLYTDTQYF
. TRBJ2-7 . TRBV30 TGTGCCTGGAGCGGACTGGCCTACGAGCAGTACTTC CAWSGLAYEQYF
TRBD1 TRBJ1-1 . TRBV7-6 TGTGCCAGCAGCCTACCGGACAGGGGGCCTGAAGCTTTCTTT CASSLPDRGPEAFF
. TRBJ2-1 . TRBV10-3 TGTGCCATCAGCTCGGAAGCCTACAATGAGCAGTTCTTC CAISSEAYNEQFF
. TRBJ1-1 . TRBV5-6 TGTGCCAGCAGCGAGATGAACACTGAAGCTTTCTTT CASSEMNTEAFF
. TRBJ2-1 . TRBV15 TGTGCCACCAGCAGGGATCGAGAGGGTGGTGAGCAGTTCTTC CATSRDREGGEQFF
. TRBJ1-2 . TRBV27 TGTGCCAGCAGTTTGGGCGGAGCTAACTATGGCTACACCTTC CASSLGGANYGYTF
TRBD2 TRBJ2-1 . TRBV5-1 TGCGCCAGCAGCTTGGGCCGACTAGCGGGATACCAAAATTACTCCTACAATGAGCAGTTCTTC CASSLGRLAGYQNYSYNEQFF
. TRBJ2-1 . TRBV28 TGTGCCAGCAGTTTCCGGGATCTCGGAACCAATGAGCAGTTCTTC CASSFRDLGTNEQFF
TRBD2 TRBJ2-3 . TRBV18 TGTGCCAGCTCACGCAGCGGGAGAGATACGCAGTATTTT CASSRSGRDTQYF
TRBD2 TRBJ2-7 . TRBV14 TGTGCCAGCAGCCAAGTTTATGGTAGCGGGAGGATTTACGAGCAGTACTTC CASSQVYGSGRIYEQYF